The clone carrying this T cell receptor beta chain was seen more than once but under ten times. The antigen is unknown. The sample originates from a study of cytomegalovirus exposure and HLA in healthy donors. Study-wide points: Per a prior analysis, the majority of TCR beta V segments were productive roughly 87% or roughly 30% of the time. In a later analysis, at a false discovery rate of 0.05, 15,000 to 20,000 TCR beta sequences were associated with HLA alleles.

In germline, CDR1 is WSHSY, CDR2 SAAADI. The V gene end was trimmed by 6 bases and the J gene end by 5 bases; junction bases not matched to a gene: 6. There are 14 residues in the CDR3. PCR amplification relied on 60 Vbeta primers (plus 13 Jbeta primers). In the original processing: Later, some 79 million unique TCR beta chains were counted in an analysis, and about 12 million of them were shared. Sequenced by immunoSEQ multiplex PCR; TCRdb stores in-frame clones only, minus some. That table is the source of V, J and clone size, and D and trimming were worked out from the DNA. The sample carries about 140,000 clones, almost 85% recorded once.

The V gene is TRBV10-2, the J gene TRBJ1-5; 8 nucleotides match TRBD1. Material for sequencing was PBMCs. The TCR originated in a man aged 25-45 years in good health and CMV-seropositive. The CDR3 here is CASRPGQVHQPQHF. The CDR3 DNA reads TGCGCCAGCAGACCGGGACAGGTTCATCAGCCCCAGCATTTT.